This entry is about one TCR beta chain. The antigen this receptor binds is unknown. Base qualities are not provided; no much larger clone lies one nucleotide away. TCRbeta CDR3 regions were amplified from genomic DNA using the immunoSEQ Assay, a bias-controlled multiplex PCR. As for how the authors treated the data: Within the assay, amplification of reference gene primers was used to estimate how many nucleated cells each sample contained. Sequence reads were collapsed and filtered to measure the absolute abundance of every unique TCRbeta CDR3 rearrangement. For each sample, productive Simpson clonality was calculated by taking the square root of Simpson's diversity index across productive rearrangements. TCRdb re-hosts the immuneACCESS table, in-frame sequences only. Its copies lack some clones; in the studies checked, an unresolved V gene accounts for under half of them, and the cause for the rest is not known. The V and J calls and clone size come from that table; D and trimming were worked out from the DNA. This sample holds 450,000 to 500,000 clones; 70% to 90% were observed only once. Approximately 3.2% of the sample goes to the ten largest clones.

For this chain, trimming is 4 bases at the V end and 4 bases at the J end, and the number of junction bases without a gene match is 5. CDR1 and CDR2, looked up from the germline V gene (reference sequence), are SGHNT and YYREEE. Spanning cysteine to phenylalanine, the CDR3 consists of 14 amino acids. The only DNA kept is the CDR3, 42 bases in frame from the first base. The collaborating institutions used their own protocols to collect whole blood in K2EDTA tubes. For TCRbeta analysis, collaborator samples were shipped as frozen whole blood, as isolated PBMCs, or as DNA extracted from either sample type. The data derive from a study of blood T cell repertoires in COVID-19 (dated by TCRdb to 2020 to 2021). As for the study more broadly: Samples from collaborators originated in the United States, Italy and Spain and spanned both the acute and convalescent phases of COVID-19. A de-identified subject ID, COVID-19 status, age in years and sex were almost always included in the sample metadata. Where HLA class I and class II types were available, the types were taken from metadata supplied by the sample provider, not from assay-based typing. The repertoires were made available in a free public database intended to serve as a resource for research on the immune response to SARS-CoV-2. The material from the prospective study consisted of cDNA or gDNA derived from T cells, B-cell-depleted T cells, or PBMCs. Deeply sampled blood TCRbeta repertoires from subjects exposed to, actively infected with, or recovered from COVID-19 were included in the dataset. The samples were drawn from the first 160 participants of the ongoing ImmuneRACE study and from 1,254 subjects provided by 6 global collaborators. The research as a whole found: The quantity of clinical and demographic metadata differed by source and by participant and was supplied without curation.

Sample: peripheral blood. This TCR was sampled from a human donor in a cohort sampled during active COVID-19. The chain employs TRBV5-4 and TRBJ2-3, with 8 middle bases fitting TRBD2. The nucleotide sequence reads TGTGCCAGCAGCGTGGGACTAGTCCCAGATACGCAGTATTTT. Its protein product is CASSVGLVPDTQYF.